This TCR beta chain was captured by sequencing in a study of early T cells in non-severe SARS-CoV-2 infection. Study context: RNA in bulk from unsorted whole blood was sequenced, and chains were unpaired. General study results and limits: Comparison of clonotypes with VDJdb favored anti-spike CD8 responses while missing private and CD4 specificities.

There are a few counts of this clonotype. Its matching antigen is unknown. The V gene lost 3 bases and the J gene lost 3 bases, with 15 bases spanning the gap. The germline CDR1 and CDR2 sequences are MNHEY and SMNVEV (reference sequence). The CDR3 totals 15 residues. Researchers tagged individual cDNA molecules with unique molecular identifiers. A single record per CDR3 protein comes from TCRdb applying MiXCR to the 5' RACE reads. The table shows roughly 100,000 distinct CDR3 sequences, with around 13% occurring only once. This TCR was recovered from an adult who was a healthcare worker with PCR-confirmed SARS-CoV-2 infection or an uninfected control (not recorded which). The material sequenced was whole blood. This rearrangement joins TRBV27 to TRBJ2-7; D is possibly TRBD1 or TRBD2 (5 bases each). The CDR3, as DNA: TGTGCCAGCAGTTTCGGGGCGGACCCTATCTACGAGCAGTACTTC. As protein: CASSFGADPIYEQYF.